This T cell receptor (beta chain) was profiled in a study of blood T cells in healthy people across ages. Overall study results and limits: Per-million-T-cell TCR beta diversity fell roughly linearly with age. Naive CD4+ cells and diversity were both higher in long-lived donors than in aged donors.

Comments on this clonotype: The target antigen is unknown.

Donors ranged from 6 to 90 years old and were healthy Caucasians in Russia. Next came a second PCR, run for about 6 to 12 cycles, which used a sample-barcoded 5' primer along with a J-beta primer mix. Each cDNA molecule was tagged by a template-switch adaptor with 12 random nucleotides. Each CDR3 protein gets one entry after TCRdb re-called the 5' RACE reads with MiXCR. The table has 1,300,000 or so distinct CDR3 sequences, approximately 59% seen once. The CDR3 extends over 12 amino acids. CDR1 and CDR2 (germline): SNHLY, FYNNEI. V was cut by 2 bases and J by 5 bases, with 5 bases left in between. The chain recombines TRBV2 with TRBJ2-3; D is uncertain. The sequence was obtained from a man aged 18 to 29 in good health. Material: blood. The CDR3 loop reads CASSEIGDTQYF. The CDR3 DNA follows: TGTGCCAGCAGTGAAATAGGAGATACGCAGTATTTT.